This TCR beta chain is drawn from a study of OX40 agonist ivuxolimab in advanced cancers. Findings and limits, study-wide: Clonal expansion by week 6 occurred in CD4+ and CD8+ blood T cells (at 0.1 to 3.0 mg/kg).

Sequencing used immunoSEQ multiplex PCR; TCRdb keeps in-frame clones, though not all of them. The sample has about 78,000 clones, roughly 92% seen once; the top ten hold 2.5% to 3%. To note about this clone: The antigen remains unidentified.

J was trimmed by 3 bases and V by 4 bases; bases with no gene match: 5. The germline V gene encodes CDR1 SGHNT and CDR2 YYREEE (reference sequence). CDR3 length: 14 amino acids. The V call is TRBV5-4, the J call TRBJ2-7; TRBD1 agrees at 9 bases. This specimen was CD4+ or CD8+ T cells sorted from blood, taken in a trial of the OX40 agonist ivuxolimab. This clonotype originated in an adult with an advanced solid tumor such as melanoma, head and neck, liver or kidney cancer. DNA of the CDR3: TGTGCCAGCAGCGTCGGGACAGGGCGCTACGAGCAGTACTTC. Translating it yields CASSVGTGRYEQYF.